This T cell receptor (beta chain) was identified during a study of cytomegalovirus exposure and HLA in healthy donors. This clone appeared once. Antigen: not known. Points from the study as a whole: Sequence variants that were highly shared formed a cluster that was likely a sequencing artifact. Per a prior analysis, the majority of TCR beta V segments were productive roughly 90% or roughly 30% of the time. Near-uniform donor sequencing depth was presumed by presence/absence analyses.

The CDR3 runs 15 residues. Trimming cost V 5 bases and J 8 bases; bases outside gene matches: 14. Germline values: CDR1 SGHVS, CDR2 FNYEAQ. Donors were nominally healthy when sampled, though unrecorded immune exposures were likely. Primers for the PCR totalled 60 Vbeta and 13 Jbeta. The data were produced by immunoSEQ multiplex PCR, yet TCRdb's version contains in-frame clones alone and is incomplete. The data show about 130,000 clones, 75% to 85% seen once. This chain links TRBV7-6 with TRBJ2-5; 7 bases match TRBD1. This receptor was taken from a man younger than 45 in good health and CMV-seropositive. The specimen sequenced was PBMCs. The CDR3 sequence is CASSPRLDRAGTQYF. The CDR3 DNA is TGTGCCAGCAGCCCTCGACTCGACAGGGCGGGCACCCAGTACTTC. Supplemented by reference TRBV7-6 and TRBJ2-5, the full variable domain reads GAGVSQSPRYKVTKRGQDVALRCDPISGHVSLYWYRQALGQGPEFLTYFNYEAQQDKSGLPNDRFSAERPEGSISTLTIQRTEQRDSAMYRCASSPRLDRAGTQYFGPGTRLLVL.